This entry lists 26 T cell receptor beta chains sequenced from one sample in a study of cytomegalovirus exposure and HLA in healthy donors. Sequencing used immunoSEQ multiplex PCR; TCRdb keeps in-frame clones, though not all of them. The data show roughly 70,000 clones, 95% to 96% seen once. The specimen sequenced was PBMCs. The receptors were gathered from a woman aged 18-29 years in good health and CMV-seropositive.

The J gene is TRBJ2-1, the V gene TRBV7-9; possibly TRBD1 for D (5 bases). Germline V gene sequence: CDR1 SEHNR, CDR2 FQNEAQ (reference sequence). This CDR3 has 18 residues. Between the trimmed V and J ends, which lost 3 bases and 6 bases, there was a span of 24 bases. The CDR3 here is CASSLPGLGPKGANEQFF. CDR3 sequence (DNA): TGTGCCAGCAGCTTGCCGGGTTTGGGGCCGAAAGGGGCCAATGAGCAGTTCTTC.

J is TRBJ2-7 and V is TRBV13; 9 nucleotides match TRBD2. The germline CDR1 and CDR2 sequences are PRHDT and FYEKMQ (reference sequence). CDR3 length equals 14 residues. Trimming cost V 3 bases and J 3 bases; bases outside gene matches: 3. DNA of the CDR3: TGTGCCAGCAGCTTTAGCGGGAGAGGCTACGAGCAGTACTTC. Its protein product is CASSFSGRGYEQYF.

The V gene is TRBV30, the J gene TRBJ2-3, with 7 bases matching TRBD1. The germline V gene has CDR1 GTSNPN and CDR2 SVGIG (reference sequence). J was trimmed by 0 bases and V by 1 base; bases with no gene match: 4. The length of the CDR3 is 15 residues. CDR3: CAWSATGSSTDTQYF. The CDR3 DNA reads TGTGCCTGGAGTGCGACAGGGAGTAGCACAGATACGCAGTATTTT. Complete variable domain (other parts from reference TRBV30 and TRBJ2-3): SQTIHQWPATLVQPVGSPLSLECTVEGTSNPNLYWYRQAAGRGLQLLFYSVGIGQISSEVPQNLSASRPQDRQFILSSKKLLLSDSGFYLCAWSATGSSTDTQYFGPGTRLTVL.

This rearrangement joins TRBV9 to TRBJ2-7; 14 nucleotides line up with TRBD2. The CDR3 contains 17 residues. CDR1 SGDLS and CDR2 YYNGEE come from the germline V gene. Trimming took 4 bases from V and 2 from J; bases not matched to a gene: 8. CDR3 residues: CASSQGTSGRITYEQYF. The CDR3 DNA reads TGTGCCAGCAGCCAAGGGACTAGCGGGAGAATCACCTACGAGCAGTACTTC.

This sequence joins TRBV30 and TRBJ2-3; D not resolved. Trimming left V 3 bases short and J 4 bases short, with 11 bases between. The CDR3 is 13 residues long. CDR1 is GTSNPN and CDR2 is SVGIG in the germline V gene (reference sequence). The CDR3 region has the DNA TGTGCCTGGAGCGTCATAGCAGCAGATACGCAGTATTTT. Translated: CAWSVIAADTQYF.

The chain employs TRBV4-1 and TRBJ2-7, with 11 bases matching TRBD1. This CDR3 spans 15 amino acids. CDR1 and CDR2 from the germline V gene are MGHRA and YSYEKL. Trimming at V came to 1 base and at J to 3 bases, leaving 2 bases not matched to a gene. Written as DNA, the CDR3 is TGCGCCAGCAGCCAAGCCGGGACAGGGGGCTACGAGCAGTACTTC. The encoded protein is CASSQAGTGGYEQYF.

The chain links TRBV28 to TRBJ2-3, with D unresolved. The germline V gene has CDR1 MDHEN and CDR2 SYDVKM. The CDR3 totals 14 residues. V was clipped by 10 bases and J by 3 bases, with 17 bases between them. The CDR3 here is CATCAYSLTDTQYF. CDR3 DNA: TGTGCCACCTGTGCCTACTCCCTGACAGATACGCAGTATTTT.

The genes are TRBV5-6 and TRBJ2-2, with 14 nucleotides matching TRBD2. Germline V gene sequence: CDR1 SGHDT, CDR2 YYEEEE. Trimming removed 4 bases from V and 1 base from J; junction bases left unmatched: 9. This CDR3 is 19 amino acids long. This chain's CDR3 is CASSLRGLAGVGNTGELFF. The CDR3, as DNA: TGTGCCAGCAGCCTGAGGGGACTAGCGGGAGTGGGGAACACCGGGGAGCTGTTTTTT.

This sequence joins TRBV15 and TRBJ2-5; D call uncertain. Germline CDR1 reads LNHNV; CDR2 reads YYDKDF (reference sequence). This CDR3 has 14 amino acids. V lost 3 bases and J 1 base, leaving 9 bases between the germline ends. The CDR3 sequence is CATSSDTTQETQYF. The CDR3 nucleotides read TGTGCCACCAGCAGTGACACCACCCAAGAGACCCAGTACTTC. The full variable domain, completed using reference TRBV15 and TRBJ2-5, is DAMVIQNPRYQVTQFGKPVTLSCSQTLNHNVMYWYQQKSSQAPKLLFHYYDKDFNNEADTPDNFQSRRPNTSFCFLDIRSPGLGDTAMYLCATSSDTTQETQYFGPGTRLLVL.

In nucleotides, the CDR3 is TGTGCCAGTAGTATGAGGGCCCAGCCCCAGCATTTT. This encodes CASSMRAQPQHF. J is TRBJ1-5 and V is TRBV19; D not certain. Per germline, CDR1 LNHDA and CDR2 SQIVND (reference sequence). The germline V and J ends were trimmed by 3 bases and 7 bases, with 7 bases remaining between them. CDR3 size: 12 residues.

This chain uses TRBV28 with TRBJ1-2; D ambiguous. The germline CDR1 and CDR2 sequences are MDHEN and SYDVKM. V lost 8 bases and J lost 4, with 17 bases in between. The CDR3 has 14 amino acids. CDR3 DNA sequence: TGTGCCAGCTCTCCGACGGGAGCGCCCTATGGCTACACCTTC. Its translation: CASSPTGAPYGYTF.

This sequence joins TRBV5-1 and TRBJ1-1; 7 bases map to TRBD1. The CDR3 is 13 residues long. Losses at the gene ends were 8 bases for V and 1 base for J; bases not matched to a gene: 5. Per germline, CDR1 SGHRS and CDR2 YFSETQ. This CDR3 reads CASQGTENTEAFF. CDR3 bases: TGCGCCAGTCAAGGGACAGAGAACACTGAAGCTTTCTTT.

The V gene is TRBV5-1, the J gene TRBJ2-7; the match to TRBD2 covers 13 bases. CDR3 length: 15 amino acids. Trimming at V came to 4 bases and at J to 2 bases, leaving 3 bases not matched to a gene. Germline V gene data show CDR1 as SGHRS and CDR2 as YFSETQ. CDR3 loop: CASSTGLAGAYEQYF. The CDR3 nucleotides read TGCGCCAGCAGCACCGGACTAGCGGGAGCCTACGAGCAGTACTTC.

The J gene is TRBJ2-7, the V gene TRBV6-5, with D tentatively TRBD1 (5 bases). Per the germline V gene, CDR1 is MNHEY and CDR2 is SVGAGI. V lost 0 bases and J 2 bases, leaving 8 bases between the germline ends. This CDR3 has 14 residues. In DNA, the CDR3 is TGTGCCAGCAGTTACTCGGGCAGGGCCTACGAGCAGTACTTC. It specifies CASSYSGRAYEQYF.

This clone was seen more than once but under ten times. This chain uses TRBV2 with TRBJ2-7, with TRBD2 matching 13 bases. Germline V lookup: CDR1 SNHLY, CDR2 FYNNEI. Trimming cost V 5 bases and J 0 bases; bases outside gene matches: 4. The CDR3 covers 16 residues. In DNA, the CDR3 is TGTGCCAGCAGTTTATGGACTAGCGGGAGCTCCTACGAGCAGTACTTC. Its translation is CASSLWTSGSSYEQYF.

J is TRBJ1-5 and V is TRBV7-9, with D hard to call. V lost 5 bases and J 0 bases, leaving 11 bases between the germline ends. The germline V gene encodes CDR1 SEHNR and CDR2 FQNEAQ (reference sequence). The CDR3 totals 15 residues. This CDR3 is CASSTSGDSNQPQHF. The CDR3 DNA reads TGTGCCAGCAGCACTAGTGGGGATAGCAATCAGCCCCAGCATTTT.

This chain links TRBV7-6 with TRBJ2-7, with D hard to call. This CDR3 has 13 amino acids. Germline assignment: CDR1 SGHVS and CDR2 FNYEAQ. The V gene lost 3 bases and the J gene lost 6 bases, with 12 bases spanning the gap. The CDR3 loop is CASSLELPSEQYF. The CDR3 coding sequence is TGTGCCAGCAGCTTGGAGCTCCCTAGCGAGCAGTACTTC.

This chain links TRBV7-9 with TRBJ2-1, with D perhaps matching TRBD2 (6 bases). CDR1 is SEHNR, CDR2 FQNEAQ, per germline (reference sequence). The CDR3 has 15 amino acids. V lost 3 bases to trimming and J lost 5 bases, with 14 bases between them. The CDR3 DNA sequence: TGTGCCAGCAGCTTGGGGGACTCCTTCAACAATGAGCAGTTCTTC. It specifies CASSLGDSFNNEQFF.

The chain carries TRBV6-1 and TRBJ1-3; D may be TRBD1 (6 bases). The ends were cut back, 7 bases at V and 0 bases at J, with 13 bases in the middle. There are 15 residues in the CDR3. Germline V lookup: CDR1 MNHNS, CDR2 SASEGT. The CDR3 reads CASNHRDISGNTIYF. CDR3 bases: TGTGCCAGCAATCACCGGGACATCTCTGGAAACACCATATATTTT.

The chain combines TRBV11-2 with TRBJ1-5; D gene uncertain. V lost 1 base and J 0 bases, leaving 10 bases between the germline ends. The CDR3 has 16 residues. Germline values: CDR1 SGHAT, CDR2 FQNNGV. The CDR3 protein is CASSLGRGGSNQPQHF. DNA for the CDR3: TGTGCCAGCAGCTTAGGCCGGGGTGGTAGCAATCAGCCCCAGCATTTT.

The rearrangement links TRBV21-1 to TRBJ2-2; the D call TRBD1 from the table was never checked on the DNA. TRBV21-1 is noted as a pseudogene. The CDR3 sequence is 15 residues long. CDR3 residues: CASSFQTGVTGELFF. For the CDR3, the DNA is TGTGCCAGCAGCTTCCAGACAGGAGTCACCGGGGAGCTGTTTTTT.

DNA for the CDR3: TGTGCCAGCAGTTTTCAGGGTAGCGGCTACACCTTC. This gives the protein CASSFQGSGYTF. The chain combines TRBV28 with TRBJ1-2; D might be TRBD1 (5 bases). V was cut by 3 bases and J by 8 bases, with 10 bases left in between. The CDR3 is 12 residues long. Germline V CDR1 and CDR2: MDHEN, SYDVKM.

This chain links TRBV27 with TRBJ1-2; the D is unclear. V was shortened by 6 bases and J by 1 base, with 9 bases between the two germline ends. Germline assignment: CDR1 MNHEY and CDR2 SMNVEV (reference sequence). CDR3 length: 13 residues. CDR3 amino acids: CASRGGLNYGYTF. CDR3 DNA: TGTGCCAGCAGGGGCGGACTTAACTATGGCTACACCTTC.

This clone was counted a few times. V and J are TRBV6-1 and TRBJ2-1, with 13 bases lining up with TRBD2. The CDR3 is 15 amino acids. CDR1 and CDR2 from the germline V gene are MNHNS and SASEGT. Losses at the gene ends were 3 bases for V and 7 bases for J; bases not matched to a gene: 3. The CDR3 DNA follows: TGTGCCAGCAGTGAGACGGGACTAGCGGGGAATGAGCAGTTCTTC. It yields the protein CASSETGLAGNEQFF.

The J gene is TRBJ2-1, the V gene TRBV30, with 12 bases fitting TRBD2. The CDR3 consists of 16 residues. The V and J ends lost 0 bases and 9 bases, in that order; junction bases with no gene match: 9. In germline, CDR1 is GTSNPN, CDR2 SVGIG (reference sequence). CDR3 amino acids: CAWSVRTSGIDVEQFF. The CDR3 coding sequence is TGTGCCTGGAGTGTAAGGACTAGCGGGATTGATGTTGAGCAGTTCTTC.

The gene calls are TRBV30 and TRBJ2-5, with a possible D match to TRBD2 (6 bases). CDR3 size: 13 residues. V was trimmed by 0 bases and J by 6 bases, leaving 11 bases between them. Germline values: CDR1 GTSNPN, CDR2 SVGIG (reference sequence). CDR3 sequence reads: CAWSVEGLQTQYF. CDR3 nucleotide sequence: TGTGCCTGGAGTGTGGAGGGGTTGCAGACCCAGTACTTC.